The next 22 T cell receptor beta chains were all read from a single sample in a study of response to subunit inactivated influenza vaccine. TCRdb redid the calling of the RT-PCR reads with MiXCR, one entry per CDR3 protein. Among about 780,000 distinct CDR3 sequences, about 18% were seen once, and the ten largest hold approximately 11%. The sample here was PBMCs from blood, taken more than 4 days after vaccination. These receptors originate from a man aged 45-65 years who received an inactivated influenza vaccine.

The rearrangement joins TRBV4-3 to TRBJ1-3; 7 bases align to TRBD1. V dropped 5 bases and J dropped 3; count of bases not matched to a gene: 4. This CDR3 is 14 amino acids long. CDR1 is LGHNA and CDR2 is YSLEER in the germline V gene. The CDR3 nucleotides are TGCGCCAGCAGCGGCCGGGACAGTGGAAACACCATATATTTT. Its protein is CASSGRDSGNTIYF.

A word on this clonotype: Sequence at one end of the junction differs from germline and may be a read error. The chain combines TRBV12-3 or TRBV12-4 with TRBJ2-1; 15 bases line up with TRBD2. CDR3 length: 13 residues. The CDR3: CASSGLAGGPVPF. CDR3 nucleotides: TGTGCCAGCAGTGGACTAGCGGGAGGGCCGGTCCCCTTC.

The chain joins TRBV20-1 to TRBJ1-2; D gene ambiguous. The germline V gene has CDR1 DFQATT and CDR2 SNEGSKA (reference sequence). The CDR3 consists of 14 residues. Trimming removed 1 base from V and 3 bases from J, with 12 bases in between. CDR3 DNA sequence: TGCAGTGCTAGAGGTCTCCGGGAGGACTATGGCTACACCTTC. Its translation is CSARGLREDYGYTF.

The CDR3 sequence is CASSYRTGANYGYTF. The CDR3 coding sequence is TGTGCCAGCAGTTACCGGACAGGGGCCAACTATGGCTACACCTTC. The V call is TRBV6-5, the J call TRBJ1-2; 9 bases agree with TRBD1. The ends lost 2 bases at V and 2 bases at J; junction bases unmatched: 3. Germline values: CDR1 MNHEY, CDR2 SVGAGI. The CDR3 spans 15 residues.

This chain connects TRBV4-2 to TRBJ1-2; the D gene is possibly TRBD1 (6 bases). The V gene's germline CDR1 is LGHNA and CDR2 YNFKEQ. Trimming removed 1 base at V and 6 bases at J, with 18 bases between. The CDR3 contains 16 residues. This CDR3 is CASSQAQTLGGNGYTF. The DNA of the CDR3 is TGTGCCAGCAGCCAAGCTCAAACGTTAGGGGGAAATGGCTACACCTTC.

The V gene is TRBV3-1, the J gene TRBJ2-2; D is perhaps TRBD1 (7 bases). Trimming pared 4 bases from V and 5 bases from J, leaving 14 bases between. The CDR3 has 15 residues. In germline, CDR1 is LGHDT, CDR2 YNNKEL (reference sequence). CDR3 DNA sequence: TGTGCCAGCAGCCGCCGACAGGGAGGAACCGGGGAGCTGTTTTTT. The encoded protein is CASSRRQGGTGELFF.

This clonotype was detected only a few times. V gene TRBV6-2 or TRBV6-3 combines with J gene TRBJ1-1; TRBD1 matches 10 bases. Germline V gene data show CDR1 as MNHEY and CDR2 as SVGEGT. The trim removed 2 bases at V and 2 bases at J, leaving 5 bases unmatched. The CDR3 consists of 16 residues. DNA of the CDR3: TGTGCCAGCAGTTACGTGACAGGGGGCTCAAACACTGAAGCTTTCTTT. This translates into CASSYVTGGSNTEAFF.

The chain has TRBV7-6 and TRBJ2-5, with D perhaps TRBD1 (5 bases). Per the germline V gene, CDR1 is SGHVS and CDR2 is FNYEAQ. V shed 4 bases and J shed 0 bases, with 21 bases lying between them. The CDR3 spans 18 residues. CDR3 nucleotides: TGTGCCAGCAGCTCGAGAATTGTAACAGGCGACAACCAAGAGACCCAGTACTTC. As protein: CASSSRIVTGDNQETQYF.

This clonotype is a singleton in its sample. This chain uses TRBV20-1 with TRBJ2-1; D remains unclear. V was shortened by 0 bases and J by 5 bases, with 11 bases between the two germline ends. This CDR3 is built from 14 residues. Germline lookup yields CDR1 DFQATT and CDR2 SNEGSKA (reference sequence). This CDR3 reads CSARDHIRNNEQFF. The CDR3 nucleotides are TGCAGTGCTAGAGATCATATAAGGAACAATGAGCAGTTCTTC.

The chain carries TRBV7-2 and TRBJ1-1; TRBD1 matches 9 bases. The CDR3 sequence is 16 residues long. Per the germline V gene, CDR1 is SGHTA and CDR2 is FQGNSA. With V trimmed by 2 bases and J by 4 bases, 8 bases remained unmatched. CDR3 in amino acids: CASSLSPGQGGTEAFF. As DNA, the CDR3 is TGTGCCAGCAGCTTATCCCCGGGACAGGGAGGCACTGAAGCTTTCTTT.

The V gene is TRBV7-2, the J gene TRBJ2-5; the D gene could be TRBD1 or TRBD2 (5 bases each). The CDR3 sequence is 15 residues long. V shed 2 bases and J shed 1 base, with 11 bases lying between them. CDR1 is SGHTA and CDR2 is FQGNSA in the germline V gene. CDR3 coding DNA: TGTGCCAGCAGCTTAACGGGGCATAGCCAAGAGACCCAGTACTTC. Residues: CASSLTGHSQETQYF.

This clonotype was observed a few times. The rearrangement joins TRBV20-1 to TRBJ2-5, with 8 positions matching TRBD2. The V segment lost 5 bases and the J segment 5 bases; nucleotides outside the gene matches: 7. CDR1 and CDR2 from the germline V gene are DFQATT and SNEGSKA (reference sequence). The CDR3 totals 13 residues. In DNA, the CDR3 is TGCAGTGCTGGAGCGTCTAGCGGGGAGACCCAGTACTTC. Its protein product is CSAGASSGETQYF.

The chain has TRBV20-1 and TRBJ2-2; D possibly corresponds to TRBD2 (5 bases). The V gene lost 1 base and the J gene lost 7 bases, with 10 bases spanning the gap. There are 13 residues in the CDR3. Germline-derived CDR1 and CDR2 are DFQATT and SNEGSKA (reference sequence). Written as DNA, the CDR3 is TGCAGTGCTAGAGGAGGAGGTGGCGGGGAGCTGTTTTTT. Its translation: CSARGGGGGELFF.

This clonotype was found a few times. The chain has TRBV29-1 and TRBJ2-3; no clear D. The CDR3 length is 10 residues. CDR1 is SQVTM and CDR2 is ANQGSEA in the germline V gene. The germline V and J ends were trimmed by 3 bases and 9 bases, with 7 bases remaining between them. CDR3 coding DNA: TGCAGCGTTGACTCTCTCACGCAGTATTTT. It encodes CSVDSLTQYF.

This clonotype showed up many times. The gene calls are TRBV20-1 and TRBJ2-1, with 8 bases matching TRBD2. The J segment lost 5 bases and the V segment lost 2 bases, leaving 8 bases of the junction unmatched. The CDR3 has 15 residues. Germline CDR1 and CDR2: DFQATT and SNEGSKA (reference sequence). The CDR3 is CSARRQVAGHNEQFF. CDR3 DNA: TGCAGTGCTAGAAGGCAAGTAGCGGGACACAATGAGCAGTTCTTC.

The chain links TRBV6-1 to TRBJ1-6; TRBD1 matches 7 bases. The V and J ends lost 6 bases and 7 bases, in that order; junction bases with no gene match: 3. Germline values: CDR1 MNHNS, CDR2 SASEGT. CDR3 size: 13 residues. CDR3 DNA sequence: TGTGCCAGCAGGGTGGGACAGAATTCACCCCTCCACTTT. This encodes CASRVGQNSPLHF.

This clonotype was recorded many times. The CDR3 loop is CASSLFGHEQYF. In DNA form, the CDR3 reads TGCGCCAGCAGCTTGTTTGGTCACGAGCAGTACTTC. The J gene is TRBJ2-7, the V gene TRBV5-1, with no clear D. Trimming stripped 1 base from V and 5 bases from J, with 7 bases between. The CDR3 extends over 12 amino acids. Per germline, CDR1 SGHRS and CDR2 YFSETQ.

The sample holds a few counts of this clonotype. V is TRBV7-2 and J is TRBJ2-7; a possible D gene is TRBD2 (7 bases). The ends were cut back, 6 bases at V and 2 bases at J, with 14 bases in the middle. The CDR3 runs 14 residues. Germline V gene lookup returns CDR1 SGHTA and CDR2 FQGNSA. This chain's CDR3 is CASSRGGAAYEQYF. As DNA, the CDR3 is TGTGCCAGCAGTCGAGGGGGGGCAGCCTACGAGCAGTACTTC.

This clonotype was picked up many times. This rearrangement joins TRBV12-3 or TRBV12-4 to TRBJ2-3; TRBD1 matches 7 bases. J gave up 0 bases and V 6 bases, and 3 bases lay outside the gene matches. This CDR3 has 14 amino acids. DNA for the CDR3: TGTGCCAGCAGCAGGGACAGAAGCACAGATACGCAGTATTTT. Encoded protein: CASSRDRSTDTQYF.

This chain uses TRBV20-1 with TRBJ2-3, with D unclear. The V gene's germline CDR1 is DFQATT and CDR2 SNEGSKA (reference sequence). Trimming removed 4 bases at V and 2 bases at J, with 10 bases between. The CDR3 is 13 amino acids. This chain's CDR3 is CSAKWAATDTQYF. Here the CDR3 DNA reads TGCAGTGCTAAGTGGGCTGCCACAGATACGCAGTATTTT.

The rearrangement uses TRBV11-2 and TRBJ2-1; the D gene is possibly TRBD2 (6 bases). CDR1 and CDR2 (germline): SGHAT, FQNNGV. V lost 5 bases, J lost 0 bases, and 17 bases lay in between. This CDR3 is 17 amino acids long. CDR3 in DNA: TGTGCCAGCAGCCTCACCGTCGCGGGAAGCTCCTACAATGAGCAGTTCTTC. Its translation is CASSLTVAGSSYNEQFF.

This clonotype was counted a few times. V usage is TRBV5-1 and J usage is TRBJ2-1; TRBD2 aligns across 10 bases. J gave up 6 bases and V 4 bases, and 7 bases lay outside the gene matches. Germline CDR1 is SGHRS and CDR2 is YFSETQ. There are 15 residues in the CDR3. The CDR3 sequence: CASSLTTSGFNEQFF. The CDR3 nucleotides are TGCGCCAGCAGCCTGACGACTAGCGGGTTCAATGAGCAGTTCTTC.